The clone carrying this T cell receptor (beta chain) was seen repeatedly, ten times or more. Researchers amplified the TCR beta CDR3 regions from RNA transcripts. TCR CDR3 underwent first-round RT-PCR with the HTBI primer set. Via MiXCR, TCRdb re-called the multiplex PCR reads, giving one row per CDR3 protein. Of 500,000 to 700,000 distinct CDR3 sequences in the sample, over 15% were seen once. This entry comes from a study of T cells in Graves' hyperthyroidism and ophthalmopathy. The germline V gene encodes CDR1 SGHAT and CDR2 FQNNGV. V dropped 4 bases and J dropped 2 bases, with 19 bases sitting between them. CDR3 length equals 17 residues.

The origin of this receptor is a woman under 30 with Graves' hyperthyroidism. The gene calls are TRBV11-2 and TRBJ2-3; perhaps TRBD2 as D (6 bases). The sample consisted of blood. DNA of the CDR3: TGTGCCAGCAGCTCAAGTCCGGCGGGGCGATACACAGATACGCAGTATTTT. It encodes CASSSSPAGRYTDTQYF.